This T cell receptor beta chain came from a study of radiation and T cells in renal cell carcinoma (TCRdb year 2020). The study in broad terms: The samples were drawn from a clinical trial, where primary renal cell carcinomas were treated with 15 Gy of stereotactic body radiation therapy and then removed by nephrectomy 4 weeks afterward. In total, around 53 samples, comprising 26 tumors and some 27 peripheral blood samples, were subjected to TCR beta sequencing. In the 45 to 65 samples combined, some 4,100,000 unique CDR3 nucleotide sequences were found, encoding roughly 3,000,000 unique CDR3 amino acid sequences. The investigation overall reported the following: The single-armed trial design could not address effects of radiation dose or scheduling on the TCR repertoire. Because pretreatment tumor biopsies were not available, the study could not determine whether clonotypes were already present within the tumor at baseline. Tracking of blood repertoire dynamics stopped at less than 5 weeks after treatment, with no follow-up past that point. Top tumor clonotypes rose in blood from baseline to 2 weeks post-radiation, then contracted by 4 weeks, suggesting transient expansion of tumor-resident clones.

Read against the paper, the sample's time point label means: blood 2 weeks post-SBRT. This specimen's treatment or condition label, interpreted: 15 Gy SBRT to primary tumor, nephrectomy 4 weeks later. To track tumor-enriched clonotypes, serial peripheral blood was sampled from radiation-treated patients at baseline and at 2 weeks and 4 weeks after SBRT. Every patient's renal cell carcinoma showed clear cell pathology. The QIAamp DNA Blood Mini Kit (Qiagen) was used to prepare genomic DNA for TCR sequencing. The analyses included just those samples that passed every quality control check. The immunoSEQ kit was used, according to the manufacturer's recommendations, to generate TCR beta libraries from genomic DNA. To prepare libraries, a first multiplex PCR with proprietary primers was run, followed by a second PCR that added unique barcodes, and a bead cleanup was done after each round. A kit-provided positive control reaction and a negative control reaction were included in every sample batch. The final libraries underwent checking on an Agilent 4200 TapeStation D1000 ScreenTape, volumetric pooling, and quantification by qPCR. Sequencing was performed on an Illumina NextSeq500 with a MidOutput 150-cycle cartridge, and 156 Read1 and 15 Index1 cycles were run with kit custom primers. The pooled library was loaded at 0.85 to 1 pM, with an approximately 19% PhiX control spiked in. On the authors' methods: Vendor-processed data were analyzed in R, with a clonotype defined as all T cells sharing the same CDR3 nucleotide sequence. For clone abundance analyses, frequencies were normalized to the 10,000 most abundant clones per sample. Public T cell clones, which averaged fewer than five per sample, were excluded before analysis. An abundance difference of at least 32-fold between compartments was the criterion for calling clonotypes tumor-enriched or baseline blood-enriched. Clonotypes expanded or contracted between blood time points were identified with a beta-binomial differential abundance model. The Baroni-Urbani and Buser coefficient was used to measure tumor-blood repertoire similarity, and groups were compared with two-tailed Wilcoxon tests in R. The table comes from immuneACCESS by way of TCRdb, which keeps in-frame sequences with V and J called. Part of the clones is missing from these tables; in studies checked, under half for an unresolved V gene and the rest for unknown reasons. V and J calls and clone size are given by that table; D and trimming were obtained from the DNA. Across this sample there are 100,000 to 150,000 clones, with about four fifths seen only once. Of the sample, approximately 5% falls within the top ten clones.

Trimming at the junction amounts to 5 bases on V and 1 base on J, and the germline ends lie 17 bases apart. The germline V gene specifies SGHNT as CDR1 and YENEEA as CDR2. The CDR3 spans 17 residues, from the cysteine through the phenylalanine. Just the 51-base CDR3 DNA is kept, in frame starting at base 1. As for this clone: Its antigen is not yet known. The sample holds no much larger clone one base away, and base qualities are not on file.

The V and J segments used are TRBV11-3 and TRBJ2-2; the D gene is possibly TRBD1 or TRBD2, with 5 bases matching each. The source of this sequence is a man aged 50 or older with renal cell carcinoma. The sample was blood, taken from a patient whose treatment included radiotherapy and nephrectomy. The sequenced DNA is TGTGCCAGCAGCACGGGACCTTCGCCGGGGAACACCGGGGAGCTGTTTTTT. It codes for CASSTGPSPGNTGELFF.